This TCR beta chain was sequenced during a study of T cells in Graves' hyperthyroidism and ophthalmopathy. The study's findings and limits: Researchers found most expanded thyroid clonotypes above 0.001 in blood as well.

TCR beta CDR3 regions were amplified from RNA transcripts. In the first-round RT-PCR of the TCR CDR3, the HTBI primer set was used. TCRdb re-called the multiplex PCR reads with MiXCR, one entry per CDR3 protein. Counted here are 550,000 to 600,000 distinct CDR3 sequences, 11% to 15% occurring once; the ten biggest clones make up roughly 7%. This CDR3 contains 15 residues. The germline gives CDR1 SEHNR, CDR2 FQNEAQ (reference sequence). Turning to this clonotype: Antigen: not known. One end of the junction fails to match germline, which may point to a read error.

The chain recombines TRBV7-9 with TRBJ1-5, with 7 bases aligning to TRBD1. This TCR was recovered from a woman aged 18-35 years with Graves' ophthalmopathy. The sample consisted of blood. CDR3 sequence: CASSQGTRGGQPQHF. The CDR3 nucleotides are TGCGCCAGCAGCCAAGGCACCAGGGGGGGTCAGCCCCAGCATTTT.